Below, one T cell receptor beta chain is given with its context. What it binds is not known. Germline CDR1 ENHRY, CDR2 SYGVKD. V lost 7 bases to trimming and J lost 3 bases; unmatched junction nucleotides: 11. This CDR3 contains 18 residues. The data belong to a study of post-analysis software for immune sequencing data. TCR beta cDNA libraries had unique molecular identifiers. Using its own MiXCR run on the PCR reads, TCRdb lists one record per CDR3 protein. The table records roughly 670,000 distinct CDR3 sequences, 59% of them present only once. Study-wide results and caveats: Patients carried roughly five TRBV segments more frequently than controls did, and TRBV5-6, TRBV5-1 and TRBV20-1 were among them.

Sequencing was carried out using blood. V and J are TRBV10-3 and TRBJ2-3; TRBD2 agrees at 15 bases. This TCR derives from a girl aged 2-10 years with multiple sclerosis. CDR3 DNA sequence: TGTGCCATCAACCCGGGACTAGCGGGAGGCCGAGCGACAGATACGCAGTATTTT. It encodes CAINPGLAGGRATDTQYF.